The text below deals with one T cell receptor beta chain. As yet, its antigen is unknown. This sample is part of a study of shared clonotypes between healthy human individuals. Regarding the study as a whole: Among the subsets, naive ones generally showed larger estimated richness than memory ones.

Genomic DNA per cell subset filled all wells of several immunoSEQ plates. Assay: immunoSEQ multiplex PCR; the TCRdb copy retains only in-frame clones and omits some. The repertoire consists of 2 million or so clones, with approximately 94% occurring once and the leading ten covering approximately 1.2%. The CDR3 consists of 15 residues. Germline V gene lookup returns CDR1 SGHAT and CDR2 FQNNGV. V lost 5 bases, J lost 1 base, and 5 bases stayed unmatched. Naive CD8 cells lacked CD45RO, underwent positive selection for CCR7 and left out terminally differentiated effector memory CD45RA+ cells. The chain has TRBV11-2 and TRBJ1-5, with 7 bases identical to TRBD1. Sequences were obtained from naive CD8+ T cells sorted from blood. The source of this sequence is a man younger than 30 in good health. CDR3 protein: CASSQDRASNQPQHF. The CDR3, as DNA: TGTGCCAGCAGCCAAGACAGGGCCAGCAATCAGCCCCAGCATTTT.